These T cell receptor beta chains were read from a single sample in a study of CD8+ T cells in alopecia areata. Some clones are missing from TCRdb's copy, which holds only in-frame ones; the method was immunoSEQ multiplex PCR. Found here are 250,000 or so clones, roughly two thirds of them singletons; the top ten hold about 1.3%. The input for sequencing was CD4+ T cells sorted from blood, taken at week 0. The origin of the receptors is a human donor with alopecia areata. Both conserved end residues are part of each CDR3. D genes are given only for firm matches. Expanded clones get a size class; other rows say once, few or many, or leave the size out.

CDR3aa	CDR3nt	v_gene	j_gene	d_gene	abundance	len
CASSFNEGANYGYTF	TGTGCCAGCAGTTTTAATGAGGGGGCGAACTATGGCTACACCTTC	TRBV27	TRBJ1-2	TRBD1	few	15
CASSQGTGGFLNTEAFF	TGCGCCAGCAGCCAAGGGACAGGGGGCTTCCTGAACACTGAAGCTTTCTTT	TRBV4-1	TRBJ1-1	TRBD1	NA	17
CSVDRGGTEAFF	TGCAGCGTTGACAGGGGGGGCACTGAAGCTTTCTTT	TRBV29-1	TRBJ1-1	TRBD1	NA	12
CASLRQGHEQYF	TGTGCCTCCCTAAGACAGGGCCACGAGCAGTACTTC	TRBV2	TRBJ2-7	TRBD1	NA	12
CASSIRGMFGSPLHF	TGTGCCAGTAGTATTAGGGGCATGTTCGGTTCACCCCTCCACTTT	TRBV19	TRBJ1-6	NA	NA	15
CSVEDEGILPQFF	TGCAGCGTTGAAGATGAGGGGATCTTACCCCAGTTCTTC	TRBV29-1	TRBJ2-1	NA	NA	13
CASSLVPDPNYGYTF	TGTGCCAGCAGCTTAGTACCGGATCCTAACTATGGCTACACCTTC	TRBV7-9	TRBJ1-2	NA	NA	15
CASSPRRGGATDTQYF	TGTGCCAGCAGCCCCAGACGGGGGGGCGCCACAGATACGCAGTATTTT	TRBV7-2	TRBJ2-3	TRBD2	few	16
CASSRTTGNQPQHF	TGCGCCAGCAGCCGTACGACAGGCAATCAGCCCCAGCATTTT	TRBV4-3	TRBJ1-5	NA	NA	14
CATSREGQKRSWGTQYF	TGTGCCACCAGCAGAGAAGGGCAAAAACGGAGTTGGGGTACGCAGTATTTT	TRBV15	TRBJ2-3	NA	NA	17
CASSISGGAPDTQYF	TGCGCCAGCAGCATTAGCGGGGGGGCCCCAGATACGCAGTATTTT	TRBV5-1	TRBJ2-3	TRBD2	many	15
CSVVPPKETQYF	TGCAGCGTTGTCCCCCCGAAAGAGACCCAGTACTTC	TRBV29-1	TRBJ2-5	NA	few	12
CASSQGWRVVNHEQFF	TGCGCCAGCAGCCAAGGATGGCGCGTAGTGAACCATGAGCAGTTCTTC	TRBV4-1	TRBJ2-1	NA	NA	16
CASSLWSGDQPQHF	TGCGCCAGCAGCTTGTGGTCAGGGGATCAGCCCCAGCATTTT	TRBV5-1	TRBJ1-5	NA	NA	14
CASSKSNTGELFF	TGTGCCAGCAGCAAATCGAACACCGGGGAGCTGTTTTTT	TRBV9	TRBJ2-2	NA	once	13
CASSQGSGGSNTGELFF	TGCGCCAGCAGCCAAGGTTCGGGAGGCTCGAACACCGGGGAGCTGTTTTTT	TRBV4-1	TRBJ2-2	TRBD2	NA	17
CASSHLGTGGSNQPQHF	TGTGCCAGCAGCCACCTAGGGACAGGGGGCTCGAATCAGCCCCAGCATTTT	TRBV4-2	TRBJ1-5	TRBD1	NA	17
CASSPLGQGSNEQFF	TGCGCCAGCAGCCCCCTGGGACAGGGGAGCAATGAGCAGTTCTTC	TRBV5-1	TRBJ2-1	TRBD1	NA	15
CASSVEGRPYEQYF	TGTGCCAGCAGCGTAGAGGGCAGACCCTACGAGCAGTACTTC	TRBV9	TRBJ2-7	NA	few	14
CASQGQGRQETQYF	TGTGCCAGCCAGGGACAGGGTCGGCAAGAGACCCAGTACTTC	TRBV2	TRBJ2-5	TRBD1	NA	14
CSVEGRSYNEQFF	TGCAGCGTTGAAGGACGCTCCTACAATGAGCAGTTCTTC	TRBV29-1	TRBJ2-1	NA	NA	13
CASSLSWQAYEQYF	TGTGCCAGCAGTTTATCGTGGCAGGCCTACGAGCAGTACTTC	TRBV27	TRBJ2-7	NA	NA	14
CASSLEGDEQFF	TGCGCCAGCAGCTTGGAGGGGGATGAGCAGTTCTTC	TRBV5-1	TRBJ2-1	NA	NA	12
CASSYRGGRSQYF	TGTGCCAGCAGTTACCGCGGAGGAAGGTCCCAGTACTTC	TRBV6-5	TRBJ2-5	NA	NA	13
CASSQAGGYQETQYF	TGTGCCAGCAGTCAAGCGGGGGGGTATCAAGAGACCCAGTACTTC	TRBV6-1	TRBJ2-5	TRBD2	few	15
CSVRDTIYEQYF	TGCAGCGTTCGGGACACCATCTACGAGCAGTACTTC	TRBV29-1	TRBJ2-7	NA	NA	12
CATSIWRGRNIQYF	TGTGCCACCAGCATTTGGAGGGGCCGAAACATTCAGTACTTC	TRBV15	TRBJ2-4	NA	NA	14
CASSSAGGNIQYF	TGTGCCAGCAGTTCGGCCGGGGGAAACATTCAGTACTTC	TRBV6-5	TRBJ2-4	NA	NA	13
CASSTTVPYNSPLHF	TGTGCCAGCAGTACAACAGTTCCCTATAATTCACCCCTCCACTTT	TRBV6-5	TRBJ1-6	NA	NA	15
CSVGVADTQYF	TGCAGCGTTGGGGTTGCAGATACGCAGTATTTT	TRBV29-1	TRBJ2-3	NA	NA	11
CASSLVEGKQYF	TGTGCCAGCAGCCTAGTGGAGGGGAAGCAGTACTTC	TRBV7-2	TRBJ2-7	NA	NA	12
CASSFMDRPNQPQHF	TGTGCCAGCAGCTTCATGGACAGGCCCAATCAGCCCCAGCATTTT	TRBV7-2	TRBJ1-5	TRBD1	NA	15
CSVGQGTYEQYF	TGCAGCGTTGGACAGGGCACCTACGAGCAGTACTTC	TRBV29-1	TRBJ2-7	TRBD1	NA	12
CASSEASGYTF	TGTGCCAGCAGCGAAGCTAGTGGCTACACCTTC	TRBV6-1	TRBJ1-2	NA	NA	11
CALTWGNYGYTF	TGTGCCCTCACCTGGGGGAACTATGGCTACACCTTC	TRBV6-1	TRBJ1-2	NA	NA	12
CAISPVRGTEAFF	TGTGCCATCAGTCCTGTACGGGGCACTGAAGCTTTCTTT	TRBV10-3	TRBJ1-1	NA	NA	13
CASSTTGGYTDTQYF	TGTGCCAGCAGTACGACAGGGGGCTACACAGATACGCAGTATTTT	TRBV7-9	TRBJ2-3	TRBD1	NA	15
CASSLGPRGDTIYF	TGCGCCAGCAGCCTCGGCCCGCGCGGGGACACCATATATTTT	TRBV5-1	TRBJ1-3	NA	NA	14
CASSQDPASYEQYF	TGCGCCAGCAGCCAAGATCCGGCTTCCTACGAGCAGTACTTC	TRBV4-1	TRBJ2-7	NA	NA	14